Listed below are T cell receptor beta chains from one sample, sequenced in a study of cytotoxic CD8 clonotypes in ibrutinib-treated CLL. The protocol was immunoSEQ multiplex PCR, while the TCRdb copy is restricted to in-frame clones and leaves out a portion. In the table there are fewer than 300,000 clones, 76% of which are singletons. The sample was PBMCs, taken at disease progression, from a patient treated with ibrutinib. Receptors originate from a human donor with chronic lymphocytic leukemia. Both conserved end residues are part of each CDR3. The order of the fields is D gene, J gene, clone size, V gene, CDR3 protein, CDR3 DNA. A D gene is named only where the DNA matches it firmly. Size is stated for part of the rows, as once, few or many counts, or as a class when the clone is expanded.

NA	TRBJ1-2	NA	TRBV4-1	CASSQTGANNYGYTF	TGCGCCAGCAGCCAGACGGGGGCTAATAACTATGGCTACACCTTC
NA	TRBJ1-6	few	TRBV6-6	CASTAGLPPLHF	TGTGCCAGCACCGCAGGTCTCCCACCCCTCCACTTT
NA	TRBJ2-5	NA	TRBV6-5	CASGYRAGAYQETQYF	TGTGCCAGCGGTTATCGGGCGGGGGCCTACCAAGAGACCCAGTACTTC
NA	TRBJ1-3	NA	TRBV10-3	CAITETWGGNTIYF	TGTGCCATCACCGAGACCTGGGGTGGAAACACCATATATTTT
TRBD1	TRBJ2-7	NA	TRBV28	CASSSVQGEYEQYF	TGTGCCAGCAGTTCCGTCCAGGGGGAATACGAGCAGTACTTC
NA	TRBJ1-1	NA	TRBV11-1	CASSLTGSDTEAFF	TGTGCCAGCAGCCTCACAGGGTCGGACACTGAAGCTTTCTTT
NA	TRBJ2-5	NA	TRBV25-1	CASSDGKGILETQYF	TGTGCCAGCAGTGATGGGAAAGGGATATTGGAGACCCAGTACTTC
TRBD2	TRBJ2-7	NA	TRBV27	CASSLSGRALLVEQYF	TGTGCCAGCAGTCTTAGCGGGAGGGCCCTCTTGGTCGAGCAGTACTTC
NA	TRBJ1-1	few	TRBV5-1	CASSPRTELNTEAFF	TGCGCCAGCAGCCCTCGGACAGAGCTGAACACTGAAGCTTTCTTT
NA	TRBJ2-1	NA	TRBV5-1	CASSGGPRSYNEQFF	TGCGCCAGCAGCGGGGGACCAAGGTCCTACAATGAGCAGTTCTTC
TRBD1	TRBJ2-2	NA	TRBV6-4	CASSRSGTGSHTGELFF	TGTGCCAGCAGTCGATCCGGGACAGGGTCACACACCGGGGAGCTGTTTTTT
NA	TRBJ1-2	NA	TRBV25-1	CASSEGPTSRGYTF	TGTGCCAGCAGTGAGGGCCCGACGTCTCGGGGCTACACCTTC
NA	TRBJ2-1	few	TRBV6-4	CASSDQQHNEQFF	TGTGCCAGCAGTGACCAACAGCACAATGAGCAGTTCTTC
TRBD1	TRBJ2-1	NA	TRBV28	CASSEGQGNEQFF	TGTGCCAGCAGTGAAGGACAGGGGAATGAGCAGTTCTTC
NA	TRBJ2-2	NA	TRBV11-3	CASSLGTELFF	TGTGCCAGCAGCTTAGGTACTGAGCTGTTTTTT
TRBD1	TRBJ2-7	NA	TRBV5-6	CASSPGQGASEQYF	TGTGCCAGCAGCCCAGGACAGGGGGCGAGCGAGCAGTACTTC
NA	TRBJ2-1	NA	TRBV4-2	CASSQETLTGTYYNEQFF	TGTGCCAGCAGCCAAGAAACTCTGACGGGGACATACTACAATGAGCAGTTCTTC
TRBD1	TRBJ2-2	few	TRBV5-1	CASSVGTGVPGELFF	TGCGCCAGCAGCGTCGGGACAGGGGTGCCCGGGGAGCTGTTTTTT
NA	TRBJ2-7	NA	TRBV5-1	CASSLGGLLAPSQYEQYF	TGCGCCAGCAGCTTGGGGGGGCTACTAGCCCCCTCCCAATACGAGCAGTACTTC
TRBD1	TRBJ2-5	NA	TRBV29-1	CSVGQGETQYF	TGCAGCGTAGGACAGGGAGAGACCCAGTACTTC
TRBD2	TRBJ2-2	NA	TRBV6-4	CASSRGAGELFF	TGTGCCAGCAGCCGGGGGGCCGGGGAGCTGTTTTTT
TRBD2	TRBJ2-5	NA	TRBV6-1	CASSEVLPNLGLAAQETQYF	TGTGCCAGCAGTGAAGTTCTGCCAAACCTTGGACTAGCGGCACAAGAGACCCAGTACTTC
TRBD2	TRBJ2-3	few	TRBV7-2	CASSDSGSRGDTQYF	TGTGCCAGCAGTGATAGCGGGAGTCGCGGAGATACGCAGTATTTT
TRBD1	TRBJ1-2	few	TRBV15	CATSTRQGYGYTF	TGTGCCACCAGCACCAGACAGGGGTATGGCTACACCTTC
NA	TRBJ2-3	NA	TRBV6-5	CASSRGPVADTQYF	TGTGCCAGTTCCAGAGGACCCGTGGCAGATACGCAGTATTTT
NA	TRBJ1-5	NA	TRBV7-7	CASTPNQPQHF	TGTGCCAGCACCCCAAATCAGCCCCAGCATTTT
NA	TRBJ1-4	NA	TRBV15	CATSRDLGNEKLFF	TGTGCCACCAGCAGAGACCTGGGGAATGAAAAACTGTTTTTT
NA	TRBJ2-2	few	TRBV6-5	CASSYRGGELFF	TGTGCCAGCAGTTACCGGGGCGGGGAGCTGTTTTTT
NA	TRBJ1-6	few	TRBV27	CASRHTGTTALHF	TGTGCCAGCAGGCACACCGGGACAACGGCCCTCCACTTT
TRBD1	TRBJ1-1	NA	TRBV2	CASNPGTGEAFF	TGTGCCAGCAACCCTGGGACAGGGGAAGCTTTCTTT
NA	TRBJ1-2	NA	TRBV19	CASRQGPYGYTF	TGTGCCAGTAGGCAGGGACCCTATGGCTACACCTTC
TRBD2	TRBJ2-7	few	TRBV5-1	CASSLAGTSAAYEQYF	TGCGCCAGCAGCTTGGCTGGGACTAGCGCCGCCTACGAGCAGTACTTC
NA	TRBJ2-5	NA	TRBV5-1	CASSFSVLETQYF	TGCGCCAGCAGCTTCAGCGTTTTAGAGACCCAGTACTTC
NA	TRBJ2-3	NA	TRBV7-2	CASSYRDLESTDTQYF	TGTGCCAGCAGCTACCGGGACTTGGAGTCCACAGATACGCAGTATTTT
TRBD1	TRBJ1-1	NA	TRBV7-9	CASGQGRNTEAFF	TGTGCCAGCGGACAGGGTAGGAACACTGAAGCTTTCTTT
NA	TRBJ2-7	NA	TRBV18	CASSPGGTREQYF	TGTGCCAGCTCACCAGGAGGGACCCGCGAGCAGTACTTC
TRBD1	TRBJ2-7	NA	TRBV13	CASSRDRGGGEQYF	TGTGCCAGCAGTCGGGACAGGGGAGGCGGAGAGCAGTACTTC
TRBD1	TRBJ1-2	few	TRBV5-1	CASSSGQYGYTF	TGCGCCAGCTCCTCGGGACAGTATGGCTACACCTTC
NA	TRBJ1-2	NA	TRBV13	CASSLRGDGNYGYTF	TGTGCCAGCAGCTTAAGGGGCGACGGTAACTATGGCTACACCTTC
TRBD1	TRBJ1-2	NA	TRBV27	CARKSRGPNYGYTF	TGTGCCAGGAAATCCAGGGGGCCTAACTATGGCTACACCTTC
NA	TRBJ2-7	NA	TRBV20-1	CSVQGGTKQYF	TGCAGTGTACAGGGTGGTACGAAACAGTACTTC
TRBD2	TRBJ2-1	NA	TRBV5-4	CASSLSGRFYNEQFF	TGTGCCAGCAGCTTGAGCGGGAGATTCTACAATGAGCAGTTCTTC
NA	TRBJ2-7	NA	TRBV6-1	CASGRGQLSSYEQYF	TGTGCCAGCGGACGGGGACAACTCTCATCCTACGAGCAGTACTTC
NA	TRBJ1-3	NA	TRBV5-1	CASSLDSGNTIYF	TGCGCCAGCAGCTTGGACTCTGGAAACACCATATATTTT
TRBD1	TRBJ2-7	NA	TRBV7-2	CASSSGTGGLYEQYF	TGTGCCAGCAGCTCTGGGACAGGGGGACTCTACGAGCAGTACTTC
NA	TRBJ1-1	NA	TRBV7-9	CASSPGQKNTEAFF	TGTGCCAGCAGCCCTGGACAGAAGAACACTGAAGCTTTCTTT
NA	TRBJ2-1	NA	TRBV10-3	CAISESIASGNLTFF	TGTGCCATCAGTGAGTCGATCGCTAGTGGGAATCTGACGTTCTTC
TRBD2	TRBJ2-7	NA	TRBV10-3	CATLSGYYEQYF	TGTGCCACCCTTAGCGGGTATTACGAGCAGTACTTC
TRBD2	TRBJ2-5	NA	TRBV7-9	CASTPWGGKDQETQYF	TGTGCCAGCACCCCCTGGGGGGGAAAAGACCAAGAGACCCAGTACTTC
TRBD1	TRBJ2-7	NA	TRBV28	CASRRPGTGKYEQYF	TGTGCCAGCCGCCGTCCCGGGACAGGGAAGTACGAGCAGTACTTC
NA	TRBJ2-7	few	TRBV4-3	CASSQDYGREQYF	TGCGCCAGCAGCCAAGACTACGGTCGGGAGCAGTACTTC